This T cell receptor (beta chain) is drawn from a study of blood T cell repertoires in COVID-19. Study summary: Acute and convalescent COVID-19 specimens originated in the United States, Italy and Spain. The cDNA or gDNA used as material had been derived from T cells, B-cell-depleted T cells, or PBMCs.

Deletions cut 3 bases from V and 3 bases from J, with 14 bases between. CDR3 length: 14 residues. CDR1 and CDR2 (germline): GTSNPN, SVGIG (reference sequence). In the study's own analysis: Scientists estimated how many nucleated cells there were by amplifying reference gene primers. The protocol was immunoSEQ multiplex PCR, while the TCRdb copy is restricted to in-frame clones and leaves out a portion. That table is the source of V, J and clone size, and D and trimming were worked out from the DNA. Among about 230,000 clones listed, around 84% were seen once. The receptor was isolated from a woman aged 40-49 years who had recovered from COVID-19. The chain couples TRBV30 to TRBJ1-2, with D perhaps matching TRBD1 (6 bases). The sequenced sample was peripheral blood. CDR3 residues: CAWRLTGIHYGYTF. The CDR3 nucleotides read TGTGCCTGGAGACTCACAGGGATCCACTATGGCTACACCTTC.